The 17 T cell receptor beta chains listed next were all sequenced from one sample in a study of blood T cell repertoires in COVID-19. TCRdb's copy holds only in-frame clones and misses some; the assay was immunoSEQ multiplex PCR. The table shows under 200,000 clones, with about 82% occurring only once. Sequencing was performed on PBMCs or T cells enriched from blood (not recorded which). Every receptor here comes from a man between 40 and 49 years old with acute COVID-19.

The chain recombines TRBV2 with TRBJ2-2; a possible D gene is TRBD2 (5 bases). V was trimmed by 7 bases and J by 5 bases, leaving 8 bases between them. This CDR3 contains 12 residues. Germline V gives CDR1 SNHLY, CDR2 FYNNEI. The CDR3 sequence: CASTSGTGELFF. The CDR3 bases are TGTGCCAGCACTTCGGGGACCGGGGAGCTGTTTTTT.

This sequence joins TRBV14 and TRBJ1-4; D is undetermined. Looked up from germline, CDR1 is SGHDN and CDR2 is FVKESK. V was clipped by 4 bases and J by 4 bases, with 13 bases between them. This CDR3 is 15 amino acids long. The CDR3 nucleotides are TGTGCCAGCAGCCCCACTTCAGGCCTTAATGAAAAACTGTTTTTT. Protein sequence: CASSPTSGLNEKLFF.

The gene calls are TRBV19 and TRBJ1-5; tentatively, D is TRBD1 (5 bases). Germline lookup yields CDR1 LNHDA and CDR2 SQIVND (reference sequence). V was trimmed by 3 bases and J by 3 bases, leaving 9 bases between them. CDR3 length: 14 amino acids. The CDR3 loop is CASSMDTFNQPQHF. The CDR3 nucleotides are TGTGCCAGTAGTATGGACACTTTCAATCAGCCCCAGCATTTT.

This clone has only a few counts. The rearrangement joins TRBV10-3 to TRBJ2-2; tentative D call: TRBD2 (5 bases). The germline gives CDR1 ENHRY, CDR2 SYGVKD. The CDR3 contains 15 residues. V dropped 3 bases and J dropped 7 bases, with 15 bases sitting between them. The CDR3 DNA sequence: TGTGCCATCAGTGACGGGGAAAACGGAGGCGGGGAGCTGTTTTTT. Translation: CAISDGENGGGELFF.

The rearrangement joins TRBV19 to TRBJ1-2; D may be TRBD1 (5 bases). The CDR3 has 13 amino acids. The germline CDR1 and CDR2 sequences are LNHDA and SQIVND (reference sequence). The ends were cut back, 7 bases at V and 4 bases at J, with 13 bases in the middle. The CDR3: CASNMGGSYGYTF. Written as DNA, the CDR3 is TGTGCCAGTAACATGGGGGGAAGCTATGGCTACACCTTC. Based on the CDR3 plus reference TRBV19 and TRBJ1-2, the full variable domain is DGGITQSPKYLFRKEGQNVTLSCEQNLNHDAMYWYRQDPGQGLRLIYYSQIVNDFQKGDIAEGYSVSREKKESFPLTVTSAQKNPTAFYLCASNMGGSYGYTFGSGTRLTVV.

CDR3 bases: TGCGCCAGCAGCCCGACCCTAGGGGGATCACCCCTCCACTTT. Translating gives CASSPTLGGSPLHF. The chain joins TRBV5-1 to TRBJ1-6, with D tentatively TRBD1 (6 bases). Germline-derived CDR1 and CDR2 are SGHRS and YFSETQ. The CDR3 sequence is 14 residues long. Trimming removed 4 bases at V and 10 bases at J, with 15 bases between.

V gene TRBV18 combines with J gene TRBJ2-2; D gene uncertain. The V gene's germline CDR1 is KGHSH and CDR2 LQKENI. The V gene lost 3 bases and the J gene lost 0 bases, with 8 bases spanning the gap. The CDR3 has 15 residues. CDR3 region: CASSPQLANTGELFF. CDR3 sequence (DNA): TGTGCCAGCTCACCCCAACTCGCGAACACCGGGGAGCTGTTTTTT.

This clone was recorded once. The rearrangement links TRBV7-9 to TRBJ2-7; 13 bases align to TRBD2. The germline CDR1 and CDR2 sequences are SEHNR and FQNEAQ (reference sequence). This CDR3 comprises 18 residues. With 2 bases clipped from V and 0 bases from J, the junction kept 7 bases outside the gene matches. CDR3: CASSLKGTSGKSSYEQYF. The CDR3 DNA sequence: TGTGCCAGCAGCTTAAAGGGGACTAGCGGGAAAAGCTCCTACGAGCAGTACTTC.

This chain links TRBV24-1 with TRBJ2-1, with TRBD1 matching 12 bases. The CDR3 is 16 residues long. The V and J ends lost 5 bases and 7 bases, in that order; junction bases with no gene match: 8. CDR1 and CDR2 (germline): KGHDR, SFDVKD. CDR3 sequence (DNA): TGTGCCACCAGTGCTACCGGGACAGGGGGCATGAATGAGCAGTTCTTC. Protein product: CATSATGTGGMNEQFF.

The rearrangement joins TRBV4-1 to TRBJ1-1; weak D call: TRBD1 (5 bases). Germline V CDR1 and CDR2: MGHRA, YSYEKL. Trimming stripped 1 base from V and 3 bases from J, with 12 bases between. This CDR3 spans 15 amino acids. CDR3 amino acids: CASSQGRGGDTEAFF. The CDR3 bases are TGCGCCAGCAGCCAAGGTAGGGGAGGCGACACTGAAGCTTTCTTT.

This clone occurred a few times. The genes are TRBV9 and TRBJ2-1, with D possibly TRBD2 on 6 matching bases. Trimming removed 3 bases at V and 2 bases at J, with 12 bases between. Germline V CDR1 and CDR2: SGDLS, YYNGEE. There are 15 residues in the CDR3. The CDR3 reads CASSGGLVTYNEQFF. The CDR3 DNA sequence: TGTGCCAGCAGCGGGGGACTTGTTACCTACAATGAGCAGTTCTTC.

The genes are TRBV5-1 and TRBJ1-1; TRBD1 matches at 9 bases. The CDR3 consists of 16 residues. Germline CDR1 SGHRS, CDR2 YFSETQ. Trimming at V came to 0 bases and at J to 11 bases, leaving 14 bases not matched to a gene. DNA of the CDR3: TGCGCCAGCAGCTTGGAATTGGGAACAGGGGGCCGGGGGGCTTTCTTT. Protein product: CASSLELGTGGRGAFF.

A single count supports this clone. The CDR3 region is CASSLWWSTQETQYF. In DNA form, the CDR3 reads TGTGCCAGCAGCTTATGGTGGAGCACCCAAGAGACCCAGTACTTC. The chain joins TRBV11-2 to TRBJ2-5; D is unresolved. Germline values: CDR1 SGHAT, CDR2 FQNNGV. The CDR3 length is 15 residues. V was cut by 2 bases and J by 1 base, with 11 bases left in between.

The chain has TRBV5-4 and TRBJ1-2; 7 positions agree with TRBD1. V was clipped by 0 bases and J by 6 bases; unmatched bases: 11. The CDR3 runs 16 residues. Germline V gives CDR1 SGHNT, CDR2 YYREEE (reference sequence). CDR3 protein: CASSLGRGKGSDGYTF. CDR3 in DNA: TGTGCCAGCAGCTTGGGCAGGGGGAAAGGAAGCGATGGCTACACCTTC.

V usage is TRBV5-1 and J usage is TRBJ2-3; the match to TRBD1 covers 7 bases. Germline V gives CDR1 SGHRS, CDR2 YFSETQ. The V and J ends lost 1 base and 4 bases, in that order; junction bases with no gene match: 6. The CDR3 consists of 15 residues. The CDR3 coding sequence is TGCGCCAGCAGCTTGTCGACAGGGCGGGCAGATACGCAGTATTTT. This encodes CASSLSTGRADTQYF.

The rearrangement links TRBV5-1 to TRBJ2-1; 8 bases agree with TRBD1. The CDR3 runs 14 residues. The germline gives CDR1 SGHRS, CDR2 YFSETQ. V shed 1 base, J shed 4 bases, and the junction held 1 base outside the gene matches. This chain's CDR3 is CASSLTGGYNEQFF. The CDR3, as DNA: TGCGCCAGCAGCTTGACAGGGGGATACAATGAGCAGTTCTTC.

This clone was counted once. The chain couples TRBV10-3 to TRBJ1-3; weak D call: TRBD1 (6 bases). The germline V gene encodes CDR1 ENHRY and CDR2 SYGVKD. Trimming cost V 7 bases and J 4 bases, with 11 bases left between them. This CDR3 comprises 13 residues. The CDR3 here is CAITFGTGNTIYF. The DNA for the CDR3 is TGTGCCATCACCTTCGGGACAGGAAACACCATATATTTT.